Listed below are T cell receptor beta chains from one sample, sequenced in a study of OX40 agonist ivuxolimab in advanced cancers. Sequencing used immunoSEQ multiplex PCR; TCRdb keeps in-frame clones, though not all of them. The repertoire holds 45,000 to 65,000 clones, with about 81% as singletons. This specimen was CD4+ or CD8+ T cells sorted from blood, taken in a trial of the OX40 agonist ivuxolimab. The receptors come from an adult with an advanced solid tumor such as melanoma, head and neck, liver or kidney cancer. Both conserved end residues are part of each CDR3. The D gene is left open where the match is weak. Some rows mark clone size as missing; the rest say once, few, many or name a class of expanded clone.

V,D,size,J,DNA,CDR3
TRBV6-5,NA,NA,TRBJ2-7,TGTGCCAGCAGTAGACAAGGGTTCGAGCAGTACTTC,CASSRQGFEQYF
TRBV2,NA,NA,TRBJ1-3,TGTGCCAGCAGTGAGGGGGACATCTCTGGAAACACCATATATTTT,CASSEGDISGNTIYF
TRBV11-2,NA,NA,TRBJ2-7,TGTGCCAGCAGCTCATTTTTGGGTGCCTACGAGCAGTACTTC,CASSSFLGAYEQYF
TRBV2,NA,once,TRBJ1-6,TGTGCAAACGCCGTCGGGCCGGATACACCCCTCCACTTT,CANAVGPDTPLHF
TRBV7-9,NA,NA,TRBJ1-3,TGTGCCAGCAGCTTGGGACCTGGAAACACCATATATTTT,CASSLGPGNTIYF
TRBV28,NA,few,TRBJ1-3,TGTGCCAGCAGTTTGCCTTACCCGCAGGGCCTTTCTGGAAACACCATATATTTT,CASSLPYPQGLSGNTIYF
TRBV4-2,NA,NA,TRBJ1-5,TGTGCCAGCAGCCTAGGACAGAGCAATCAGCCCCAGCATTTT,CASSLGQSNQPQHF
TRBV10-2,TRBD1,few,TRBJ2-7,TGCGCCAGCAGGTGGGGACAGGGCTACGAGCAGTACTTC,CASRWGQGYEQYF
TRBV11-3,NA,NA,TRBJ2-1,TGTGCCAGCAGCTTAAGTGTCCCGGGCTCCTACAATGAGCAGTTCTTC,CASSLSVPGSYNEQFF
TRBV5-6,NA,once,TRBJ1-4,TGTGCCAGCAGCTTCACAGGGTCGGATGAAAAACTGTTTTTT,CASSFTGSDEKLFF
TRBV28,NA,NA,TRBJ1-2,TGTGCCAGCAGTTTAACCGGCGGGGGCTACACCTTC,CASSLTGGGYTF
TRBV5-5,TRBD1,NA,TRBJ2-7,TGTGCCAGCAGCCTAATTTCGGGACAGGGGGCGGGGTACTACGAGCAGTACTTC,CASSLISGQGAGYYEQYF
TRBV5-6,TRBD2,NA,TRBJ2-7,TGTGCCAGCACCCCGACTAGCGGGGCTCCCTACGAGCAGTACTTC,CASTPTSGAPYEQYF
TRBV12-5,TRBD1,NA,TRBJ1-2,TGTGCTAGTGGTTTGATAGAATTCAGGGGGAAAAACTATGGCTACACCTTC,CASGLIEFRGKNYGYTF
TRBV23-1,TRBD1,NA,TRBJ2-3,TGCGCCAGCAGGACAGGGTATACAGATACGCAGTATTTT,CASRTGYTDTQYF
TRBV10-1,NA,NA,TRBJ2-2,TGCGCCAGCCAAATCCAGGGAGGGGAGCTGTTTTTT,CASQIQGGELFF
TRBV9,NA,NA,TRBJ2-3,TGTGCCAGCAGCGTATCCCGAGGAACCTTAAGCACAGATACGCAGTATTTT,CASSVSRGTLSTDTQYF
TRBV6-1,NA,NA,TRBJ2-7,TGTGCCAGCACCCCATGGGGCGGCAGGGGCTACGAGCAGTACTTC,CASTPWGGRGYEQYF
TRBV10-2,TRBD2,NA,TRBJ2-2,TGCGCCAGCAGTGAGGGTAGCGGGGGCACCGGGGAGCTGTTTTTT,CASSEGSGGTGELFF
TRBV9,NA,NA,TRBJ2-3,TGTGCCAGCAGCGTAGCCGGGGAGGGGGCAGATACGCAGTATTTT,CASSVAGEGADTQYF
TRBV5-1,TRBD2,NA,TRBJ2-3,TGCGCCAGCAGCTTGGCCGGGGGGAGGGCAGATACGCAGTATTTT,CASSLAGGRADTQYF
TRBV5-8,TRBD1,NA,TRBJ1-6,TGTGCCAGCCTGACAGGGGCCCCACGGCCCCCCTCCAATTCACCCCTCCACTTT,CASLTGAPRPPSNSPLHF
TRBV7-9,NA,NA,TRBJ2-2,TGTGCCAGCACCATAGGGGATTACACCGGGGAGCTGTTTTTT,CASTIGDYTGELFF
TRBV5-4,TRBD1,NA,TRBJ1-2,TGTGCCAGCAGCCAAGACAGGGGCAATAACTATGGCTACACCTTC,CASSQDRGNNYGYTF
TRBV7-7,TRBD1,NA,TRBJ2-1,TGTGCCAGCAGCATTGGGACAGGGGGAAATGAGCAGTTCTTC,CASSIGTGGNEQFF
TRBV5-4,TRBD2,NA,TRBJ2-2,TGTGCCAGCAGCTTGATGGGGCTAGCGGTGAACACCGGGGAGCTGTTTTTT,CASSLMGLAVNTGELFF
TRBV9,NA,NA,TRBJ2-3,TGTGCCAGCAGCGTAGCAAAGGCTAACACAGATACGCAGTATTTT,CASSVAKANTDTQYF
TRBV6-1,NA,NA,TRBJ1-4,TGTGCCAGCAGTGAAAAAGAGGACATAGGGTTTGAAAAACTGTTTTTT,CASSEKEDIGFEKLFF
TRBV5-1,TRBD1,NA,TRBJ1-1,TGCGCCAGCAGCTTGGGGACAGGGGCGAACACTGAAGCTTTCTTT,CASSLGTGANTEAFF
TRBV6-5,NA,NA,TRBJ2-7,TGTGCCAGCAGTTATGAGGGGACCTACGAGCAGTACTTC,CASSYEGTYEQYF
TRBV23-1,TRBD2,NA,TRBJ2-1,TGCGCCAGCAGTACTTATACTAGCGACAATGAGCAGTTCTTC,CASSTYTSDNEQFF
TRBV11-3,TRBD1,NA,TRBJ2-7,TGTGCCAGCAGCTCCGGACAGGGCACCTACGAGCAGTACTTC,CASSSGQGTYEQYF
TRBV6-4,NA,NA,TRBJ1-1,TGTGCCAGCAGTGACTCGTTCGGGCGGGCTGAAGCTTTCTTT,CASSDSFGRAEAFF
TRBV28,TRBD2,NA,TRBJ2-7,TGTGCCAGCAGTTCCTCTCCCGGGACTAGCGGGGGGACGTTCCACTACGAGCAGTACTTC,CASSSSPGTSGGTFHYEQYF
TRBV11-3,TRBD1,NA,TRBJ2-3,TGTGCCAGCAGCAAGACCGACAGGGCAGGTACGCAGTATTTT,CASSKTDRAGTQYF
TRBV5-1,NA,NA,TRBJ1-1,TGCGCCAGCAGCTCGACAGCGGCGAACACTGAAGCTTTCTTT,CASSSTAANTEAFF
TRBV5-6,NA,NA,TRBJ2-2,TGTGCCAGCAGCTTGGCCATGGTGAGGGCCGGGGAGCTGTTTTTT,CASSLAMVRAGELFF
TRBV5-6,NA,NA,TRBJ1-2,TGTGCCAGCAGCTTGGCCCGGGAAAACTATGGCTGCACCTTC,CASSLARENYGCTF
TRBV4-1,NA,NA,TRBJ2-5,TGCGCCAGCAGCCAAGGGTTCGGTGGGGGAGAGACCCAGTACTTC,CASSQGFGGGETQYF
TRBV2,NA,NA,TRBJ1-1,TGTGCCAGCAGTCCGGGGGGCATGAACACTGAAGCTTTCTTT,CASSPGGMNTEAFF